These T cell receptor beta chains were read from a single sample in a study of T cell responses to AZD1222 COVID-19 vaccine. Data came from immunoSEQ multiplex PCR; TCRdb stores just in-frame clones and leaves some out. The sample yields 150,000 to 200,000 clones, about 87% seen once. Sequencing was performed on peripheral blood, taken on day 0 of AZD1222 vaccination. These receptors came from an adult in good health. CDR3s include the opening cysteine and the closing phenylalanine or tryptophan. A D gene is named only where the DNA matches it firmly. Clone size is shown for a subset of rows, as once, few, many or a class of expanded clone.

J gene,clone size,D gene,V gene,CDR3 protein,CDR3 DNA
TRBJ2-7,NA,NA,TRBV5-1,CASSLAPLGQITYEQYF,TGCGCCAGCAGCTTGGCCCCCCTCGGTCAGATAACCTACGAGCAGTACTTC
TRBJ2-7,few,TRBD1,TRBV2,CASRQGWSSYEQYF,TGTGCCAGCAGACAGGGGTGGAGCTCCTACGAGCAGTACTTC
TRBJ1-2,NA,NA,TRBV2,CASSERQVYGYTF,TGTGCCAGCAGTGAACGGCAAGTCTATGGCTACACCTTC
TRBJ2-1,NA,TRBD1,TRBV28,CASSSRGQGSYNEQFF,TGTGCCAGCAGTTCCCGAGGACAGGGCTCCTACAATGAGCAGTTCTTC
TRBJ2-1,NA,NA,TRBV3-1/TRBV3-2,CASSRGGGEQFF,TGTGCCAGCAGCCGGGGGGGCGGTGAGCAGTTCTTC
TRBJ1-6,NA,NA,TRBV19,CASSIRSGLRRDF,TGTGCCAGTAGTATAAGGTCAGGCCTCAGACGTGACTTT
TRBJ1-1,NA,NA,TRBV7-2,CASSVQTLNTEAFF,TGTGCCAGCAGCGTACAGACATTGAACACTGAAGCTTTCTTT
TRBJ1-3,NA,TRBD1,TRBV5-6,CAVPQPQWDSSGNTIYF,TGTGCCGTTCCCCAACCCCAATGGGACAGCTCTGGAAACACCATATATTTT
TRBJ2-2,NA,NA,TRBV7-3,CASSLSGAAGELFF,TGTGCCAGCAGCTTAAGCGGAGCCGCCGGGGAGCTGTTTTTT
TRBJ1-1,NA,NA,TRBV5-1,CASSPPGLGTEAFF,TGCGCCAGCAGCCCCCCGGGACTGGGGACTGAAGCTTTCTTT
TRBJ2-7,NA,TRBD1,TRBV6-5,CASKFSTGGYYEQYF,TGTGCCAGCAAATTTAGTACAGGGGGCTACTACGAGCAGTACTTC
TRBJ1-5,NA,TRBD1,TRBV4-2,CASRLDRISNQPQHF,TGTGCCAGCCGCCTGGACAGGATTAGCAATCAGCCCCAGCATTTT
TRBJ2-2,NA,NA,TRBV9,CASSLTENTGELFF,TGTGCCAGCAGTCTTACAGAGAACACCGGGGAGCTGTTTTTT
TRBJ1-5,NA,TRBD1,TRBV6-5,CASSDRGAQPQHF,TGTGCCAGCAGCGACAGGGGTGCTCAGCCCCAGCATTTT
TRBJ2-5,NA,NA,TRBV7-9,CASTTWVLQETQYF,TGTGCCAGCACGACCTGGGTCCTTCAAGAGACCCAGTACTTC
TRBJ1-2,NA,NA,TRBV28,CASIIAGQPLTF,TGTGCCAGCATCATAGCGGGGCAGCCCCTCACCTTC
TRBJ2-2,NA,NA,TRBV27,CASSLRRGTGELFF,TGTGCCAGCAGTTTAAGGAGGGGCACCGGGGAGCTGTTTTTT
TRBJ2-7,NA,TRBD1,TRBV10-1,CAGCTDRPIPFPYEQYF,TGCGCCGGCTGCACGGACAGGCCAATCCCTTTTCCTTACGAGCAGTACTTC
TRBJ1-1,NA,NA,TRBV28,CATLGDTEAFF,TGTGCCACCCTAGGGGACACTGAAGCTTTCTTT
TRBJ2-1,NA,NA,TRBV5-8,CASSFSYNEQFF,TGTGCCAGCAGCTTCAGTTACAATGAGCAGTTCTTC
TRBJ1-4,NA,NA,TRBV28,CASAMGAANEKLFF,TGTGCCAGCGCTATGGGGGCCGCTAATGAAAAACTGTTTTTT
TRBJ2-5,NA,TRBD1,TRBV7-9,CASSSDRGGETQYF,TGTGCCAGCAGCTCCGACAGGGGTGGCGAGACCCAGTACTTC